These 5 T cell receptor beta chains came from one sample sequenced in a study of tumor and adjacent non-tumor tissue in lung cancer. No cell sorting was done before RNA was extracted from the tissue. The library came from three nested PCR rounds adapted from ARM-PCR protocols. TCRdb processed the multiplex PCR reads anew with MiXCR; each CDR3 protein has one entry. The sample has fewer than 85,000 distinct CDR3 sequences; 77% are singletons. Specimen: lung tumor tissue. The receptors were sampled from a woman aged 45-59 years with non-small cell lung cancer.

A note on this clonotype: Germline and junction disagree at one end, which may indicate a read error. This rearrangement joins TRBV4-1 to TRBJ2-1; D is ambiguous. There are 15 residues in the CDR3. CDR1 and CDR2 from the germline V gene are MGHRA and YSYEKL. The CDR3 is CASSQDQISFNEQLF. CDR3 coding DNA: TGCGCTAGCAGCCAAGATCAGATTAGCTTCAATGAGCAGCTCTTC.

Remarks on this clonotype: An end of the junction differs from the germline gene, which may be a read error. The chain joins TRBV5-5 to TRBJ1-6; maybe TRBD1 (5 bases). The CDR3 totals 15 residues. Germline-derived CDR1 and CDR2 are SGHKS and YYEKEE (reference sequence). The CDR3 loop reads CASSFTRGSNSPLHF. The CDR3 DNA reads TGTGCCAGCAGCTTCACAAGGGGCTCGAATTCACCCCTTCACTTT.

This chain connects TRBV4-1 to TRBJ1-3, with D hard to call. In germline, CDR1 is MGHRA, CDR2 YSYEKL. This CDR3 has 15 residues. Trimming pared 1 base from V and 5 bases from J, leaving 12 bases between. CDR3 nucleotide sequence: TGCGCCAGCAGCCAAGTGTGGCAGTCTCGAAACACCATATATTTT. Its protein is CASSQVWQSRNTIYF.

This chain connects TRBV4-2 to TRBJ1-4; a possible D gene is TRBD1 (5 bases). Germline CDR1 LGHNA, CDR2 YNFKEQ. Trimming took off 3 bases at V and 8 bases at J, with 10 bases between the two ends. The CDR3 is 13 residues long. Here the CDR3 reads CASSQRRGEKLFF. The CDR3 DNA follows: TGTGCCAGCAGCCAGCGACGGGGCGAAAAACTGTTTTTT.

Worth noting for this clonotype: One junction end disagrees with the germline gene, perhaps due to a read error. The chain uses TRBV28 and TRBJ2-7; D is perhaps TRBD1 or TRBD2 (6 bases each). There are 13 residues in the CDR3. The germline gives CDR1 MDHEN, CDR2 SYDVKM. CDR3 DNA sequence: TGTGTCAGCAGCACTAGCAGGGGAAGGGAGCAGTACTTC. Its protein is CVSSTSRGREQYF.